The 9 T cell receptor beta chains presented below share a single source sample, sequenced in a study of blood T cell repertoires in COVID-19. Sequencing used immunoSEQ multiplex PCR; TCRdb keeps in-frame clones, though not all of them. Among approximately 260,000 clones listed, roughly four fifths were seen once. The material sequenced was PBMCs or T cells enriched from blood (not recorded which). Source of these receptors: a young man with acute COVID-19.

This chain connects TRBV7-3 to TRBJ2-2; D ambiguous. Germline V gene data show CDR1 as SGHTA and CDR2 as FQGTGA. The CDR3 is 13 residues long. Trimming removed 10 bases at V and 1 base at J, with 10 bases between. The CDR3: CATAVVNTGELFF. DNA for the CDR3: TGTGCCACCGCGGTAGTGAACACCGGGGAGCTGTTTTTT.

V and J are TRBV11-2 and TRBJ1-2; weak D call: TRBD1 (5 bases). Germline CDR1 reads SGHAT; CDR2 reads FQNNGV. The CDR3 is 18 residues long. V was shortened by 5 bases and J by 2 bases, with 24 bases between the two germline ends. The CDR3 sequence: CASSPSLRKGSTNYGYTF. Written as DNA, the CDR3 is TGTGCCAGCAGCCCCTCCCTTAGGAAGGGGTCCACCAACTATGGCTACACCTTC. Full variable domain (rest looked up from reference TRBV11-2 and TRBJ1-2): EAGVAQSPRYKIIEKRQSVAFWCNPISGHATLYWYQQILGQGPKLLIQFQNNGVVDDSQLPKDRFSAERLKGVDSTLKIQPAKLEDSAVYLCASSPSLRKGSTNYGYTFGSGTRLTVV.

The V and J genes are TRBV19 and TRBJ1-2, with 7 positions matching TRBD1. J lost 6 bases, V lost 1 base, and 8 bases had no gene match. CDR1 and CDR2 from the germline V gene are LNHDA and SQIVND (reference sequence). The CDR3 is 15 amino acids. Here the CDR3 reads CASSIGRGPTDGYTF. In nucleotides, the CDR3 is TGTGCCAGTAGTATAGGAAGGGGGCCCACGGATGGCTACACCTTC.

The chain is built from TRBV28 and TRBJ2-7; 9 nucleotides align to TRBD1. V lost 4 bases to trimming and J lost 0 bases; unmatched junction nucleotides: 7. Germline lookup yields CDR1 MDHEN and CDR2 SYDVKM. This CDR3 is 16 amino acids long. The CDR3 DNA is TGTGCCAGCAGTTCCCCCGGGACAGGGAGCTCCTACGAGCAGTACGTC. Translated, it gives CASSSPGTGSSYEQYV.

This chain connects TRBV18 to TRBJ1-3, with a weak D call TRBD1 (6 bases). Germline CDR1 KGHSH, CDR2 LQKENI. The V gene lost 1 base and the J gene lost 2 bases, with 9 bases spanning the gap. The CDR3 sequence is 15 residues long. The CDR3 DNA is TGTGCCAGCTCACCACAGGGGGTCCCTGGAAACACCATATATTTT. This gives the protein CASSPQGVPGNTIYF. Complete variable domain (other parts from reference TRBV18 and TRBJ1-3): NAGVMQNPRHLVRRRGQEARLRCSPMKGHSHVYWYRQLPEEGLKFMVYLQKENIIDESGMPKERFSAEFPKEGPSILRIQQVVRGDSAAYFCASSPQGVPGNTIYFGEGSWLTVV.

The chain is built from TRBV5-4 and TRBJ1-3; a weak D match, TRBD1 (5 bases). V was trimmed by 3 bases and J by 3 bases, leaving 13 bases between them. The CDR3 extends over 15 amino acids. Germline CDR1 and CDR2: SGHNT and YYREEE (reference sequence). CDR3 DNA: TGTGCCAGCAGCTCAATCGGGGGGTATGGAAACACCATATATTTT. Its translation: CASSSIGGYGNTIYF.

This clone occurred a few times. The V and J genes are TRBV19 and TRBJ1-2, with a weak D call TRBD1 (6 bases). Germline V gives CDR1 LNHDA, CDR2 SQIVND (reference sequence). This CDR3 has 14 residues. V lost 7 bases and J 4 bases, leaving 16 bases between the germline ends. In DNA, the CDR3 is TGTGCCAGTACCAGGGGAGGGTTTAGCTATGGCTACACCTTC. This translates into CASTRGGFSYGYTF.

This sequence joins TRBV7-9 and TRBJ2-7, with D possibly being TRBD2 (5 bases). The CDR3 runs to 15 residues. The V gene lost 4 bases and the J gene lost 1 base, with 14 bases spanning the gap. The germline V gene encodes CDR1 SEHNR and CDR2 FQNEAQ (reference sequence). CDR3 coding DNA: TGTGCCAGCAGCTCGAGAGGAGGTCAGTCCTACGAGCAGTACGTC. Protein product: CASSSRGGQSYEQYV.

This clone was recorded only once. The rearrangement uses TRBV20-1 and TRBJ1-2; D call uncertain. CDR3 size: 13 residues. V lost 3 bases and J lost 8, with 16 bases in between. Germline V gene data show CDR1 as DFQATT and CDR2 as SNEGSKA (reference sequence). The CDR3 sequence: CSASPRSFFGYTF. CDR3 DNA: TGCAGTGCTAGTCCACGGTCCTTCTTCGGCTACACCTTC.